This TCR beta chain was captured by sequencing in a study of blood T cell repertoires in COVID-19. For the study at large: In each case, the material was cDNA or gDNA derived from T cells, B-cell-depleted T cells, or PBMCs.

The length of the CDR3 is 17 residues. Germline CDR1 LGHDT, CDR2 YNNKEL (reference sequence). V lost 2 bases, J lost 1 base, and 5 bases stayed unmatched. In the source study's methods: Using reference gene primer amplification, nucleated cell counts were estimated. Sequencing used immunoSEQ multiplex PCR; TCRdb keeps in-frame clones, though not all of them. That table supplies the V and J calls and clone size; D and trimming were determined from the DNA. The sample holds 400,000 to 450,000 clones; roughly 85% are singletons and the top ten take roughly 1.4%. J is TRBJ1-4 and V is TRBV3-1 (or the pseudogene TRBV3-2); 9 bases are a match to TRBD1. The sample consisted of peripheral blood. The clonotype comes from a woman aged 25 to 45 with active or convalescent COVID-19. As DNA, the CDR3 is TGTGCCAGCAGCCAATCCGGGACAGGGCTAACTAATGAAAAACTGTTTTTT. This gives the protein CASSQSGTGLTNEKLFF.